The 32 T cell receptor beta chains reported below all come from one sample, sequenced in a study of shared clonotypes between healthy human individuals. The naive CD8 population came from CD45RO-negative cells selected for CCR7, without terminally differentiated effector memory CD45RA+ cells. Sequencing used immunoSEQ multiplex PCR; TCRdb keeps in-frame clones, though not all of them. The sample has more than 2 million clones, 90% to 95% seen once; the top ten hold roughly 1.7%. Sequenced material: naive CD8+ T cells from PBMCs. All receptors derive from a man aged 18 to 30 in good health. Some clones in this sample may be carry-over from other donors' samples.

The V call is TRBV10-3, the J call TRBJ1-5, with 7 nucleotides matching TRBD1. The trim removed 3 bases at V and 11 bases at J, leaving 16 bases unmatched. The germline CDR1 and CDR2 sequences are ENHRY and SYGVKD. The CDR3 spans 16 residues. CDR3 loop: CAISDGTALTRRSQHF. The DNA for the CDR3 is TGTGCCATCAGTGACGGGACAGCACTAACGCGTCGCTCCCAGCATTTT.

The chain carries TRBV9 and TRBJ2-1; TRBD2 agrees at 12 bases. V trimming: 4 bases; J trimming: 7 bases; junction bases outside the gene matches: 6. The germline V gene encodes CDR1 SGDLS and CDR2 YYNGEE. The CDR3 is 15 residues long. CDR3 region: CASSLTSGRRNEQFF. In nucleotides, the CDR3 is TGTGCCAGCAGCCTAACTAGCGGGAGGAGAAATGAGCAGTTCTTC. Variable domain in full (rest from reference TRBV9 and TRBJ2-1): DSGVTQTPKHLITATGQRVTLRCSPRSGDLSVYWYQQSLDQGLQFLIQYYNGEERAKGNILERFSAQQFPDLHSELNLSSLELGDSALYFCASSLTSGRRNEQFFGPGTRLTVL.

CDR3 protein: CASSKRGQGGNQPQHF. The CDR3, as DNA: TGTGCCAGCAGCAAAAGGGGACAGGGGGGCAATCAGCCCCAGCATTTT. The J gene is TRBJ1-5, the V gene TRBV21-1; TRBD1 is the table's D call and was not checked against the DNA. TRBV21-1 represents a pseudogene. CDR3 size: 16 residues.

V usage is TRBV27 and J usage is TRBJ2-7, with TRBD1 identical over 7 bases. This CDR3 has 14 amino acids. Trimming removed 5 bases from V and 3 bases from J; junction bases left unmatched: 7. CDR1 and CDR2 from the germline V gene are MNHEY and SMNVEV (reference sequence). The CDR3 sequence is CASSPRDRYYEQYF. CDR3 in DNA: TGTGCCAGCAGTCCCCGGGACAGATACTACGAGCAGTACTTC.

The rearrangement joins TRBV10-3 to TRBJ2-6; D gene uncertain. The CDR3 sequence is 16 residues long. The germline V and J ends were trimmed by 6 bases and 4 bases, with 16 bases remaining between them. Germline V gene sequence: CDR1 ENHRY, CDR2 SYGVKD. This chain's CDR3 is CAIRGKAVEGANVLTF. CDR3 nucleotide sequence: TGTGCCATCAGGGGAAAGGCAGTCGAGGGGGCCAACGTCCTGACTTTC.

The V call is TRBV5-5, the J call TRBJ2-2; D is possibly TRBD2 (5 bases). Deletions cut 4 bases from V and 5 bases from J, with 12 bases between. The CDR3 consists of 14 residues. The germline gives CDR1 SGHKS, CDR2 YYEKEE (reference sequence). The DNA for the CDR3 is TGTGCCAGCAGCCCCGGTCGGACTACCGGGGAGCTGTTTTTT. Translated: CASSPGRTTGELFF. The variable domain in full, completed from reference TRBV5-5 and TRBJ2-2, reads DAGVTQSPTHLIKTRGQQVTLRCSPISGHKSVSWYQQVLGQGPQFIFQYYEKEERGRGNFPDRFSARQFPNYSSELNVNALLLGDSALYLCASSPGRTTGELFFGEGSRLTVL.

This clone was seen only once. The chain couples TRBV5-1 to TRBJ2-7; 11 nucleotides agree with TRBD2. Unmatched junction bases numbered 3, after V lost 5 bases and J lost 2 bases. The CDR3 totals 14 residues. Germline V gives CDR1 SGHRS, CDR2 YFSETQ. The CDR3 spells CASRQTSGAYEQYF. The CDR3, as DNA: TGCGCCAGCAGGCAGACTAGCGGGGCCTACGAGCAGTACTTC. The whole variable domain, filled in from reference TRBV5-1 and TRBJ2-7, reads KAGVTQTPRYLIKTRGQQVTLSCSPISGHRSVSWYQQTPGQGLQFLFEYFSETQRNKGNFPGRFSGRQFSNSRSEMNVSTLELGDSALYLCASRQTSGAYEQYFGPGTRLTVT.

V usage is TRBV28 and J usage is TRBJ2-5; D is ambiguous. Germline loops: CDR1 MDHEN, CDR2 SYDVKM. V lost 5 bases and J lost 0, with 7 bases in between. The CDR3 spans 13 residues. CDR3 sequence reads: CASSPQNQETQYF. The CDR3 nucleotides are TGTGCCAGCAGTCCTCAGAACCAAGAGACCCAGTACTTC.

This chain uses TRBV19 with TRBJ2-6; the D gene could be TRBD1 or TRBD2 (5 bases each). Between the trimmed V and J ends, which lost 2 bases and 2 bases, there was a span of 7 bases. The CDR3 is 15 residues long. Germline assignment: CDR1 LNHDA and CDR2 SQIVND (reference sequence). The CDR3 spells CASSIRGAGANVLTF. The CDR3 bases are TGTGCCAGTAGTATAAGGGGAGCTGGGGCCAACGTCCTGACTTTC.

This clone has just a few counts. The chain is built from TRBV28 and TRBJ1-1, with 9 positions matching TRBD1. J gave up 1 base and V 8 bases, and 5 bases lay outside the gene matches. This CDR3 region has 14 residues. Germline CDR1 reads MDHEN; CDR2 reads SYDVKM. The CDR3 DNA follows: TGTGCCAGCGAACAGGGGGCGGAGAACACTGAAGCTTTCTTT. Amino acid sequence: CASEQGAENTEAFF.

The V and J genes are TRBV28 and TRBJ2-1, with 7 bases that match TRBD2. Germline CDR1 reads MDHEN; CDR2 reads SYDVKM. The CDR3 spans 17 residues. The junction had 15 bases not matched to a gene; V was cut back by 3 bases and J by 7 bases. CDR3 DNA: TGTGCCAGCAGTTTTGGGCGGGAGAACCCTTCTCGGAATGAGCAGTTCTTC. It translates to CASSFGRENPSRNEQFF.

The chain couples TRBV27 to TRBJ2-3, with 9 nucleotides matching TRBD1. The junction had 7 bases not matched to a gene; V was cut back by 2 bases and J by 4 bases. There are 16 residues in the CDR3. The germline gives CDR1 MNHEY, CDR2 SMNVEV (reference sequence). This CDR3 reads CASSLDGTGYADTQYF. The CDR3 DNA follows: TGTGCCAGCAGTTTAGACGGGACAGGGTATGCAGATACGCAGTATTTT.

V and J are TRBV6-5 and TRBJ1-2; TRBD1 agrees at 7 bases. The V gene's germline CDR1 is MNHEY and CDR2 SVGAGI. The CDR3 totals 15 residues. J gave up 4 bases and V 2 bases, and 7 bases lay outside the gene matches. The CDR3, as DNA: TGTGCCAGCAGTTACGGGGAGGGGGCCGTCTATGGCTACACCTTC. Translation: CASSYGEGAVYGYTF.

The V and J genes are TRBV6-5 and TRBJ1-2; D unclear. CDR1 and CDR2 (germline): MNHEY, SVGAGI. The CDR3 has 16 amino acids. V was shortened by 0 bases and J by 2 bases, with 13 bases between the two germline ends. The CDR3 DNA sequence: TGTGCCAGCAGTTACTCGAAAAACCATCTGAACTATGGCTACACCTTC. The encoded protein is CASSYSKNHLNYGYTF.

To note about this clone: The same CDR3 also results from other DNA sequences found in this sample. V gene TRBV18 combines with J gene TRBJ2-7, with D unresolved. Looked up from germline, CDR1 is KGHSH and CDR2 is LQKENI. The V end lost 6 bases, the J end lost 0 bases, and 6 bases lay between the germline ends. CDR3 length equals 12 residues. The CDR3 sequence is CASSRDSYEQYF. The DNA for the CDR3 is TGTGCCAGCTCGCGTGACTCCTACGAGCAGTACTTC.

The V and J genes are TRBV19 and TRBJ1-1; 7 bases are a match to TRBD1. The V gene's germline CDR1 is LNHDA and CDR2 SQIVND (reference sequence). V was clipped by 5 bases and J by 1 base; unmatched bases: 7. CDR3 size: 15 residues. The CDR3 spells CASSQTTGANTEAFF. In DNA, the CDR3 is TGTGCCAGTAGTCAAACTACAGGGGCGAACACTGAAGCTTTCTTT.

The chain employs TRBV27 and TRBJ2-1, with D unclear. This CDR3 region has 15 residues. From germline, CDR1 is MNHEY and CDR2 SMNVEV (reference sequence). V was shortened by 3 bases and J by 5 bases, with 14 bases between the two germline ends. CDR3 nucleotide sequence: TGTGCCAGCAGTTTCGGTAGGGCAGCACACAATGAGCAGTTCTTC. Its translation: CASSFGRAAHNEQFF.

This chain uses TRBV2 with TRBJ1-2; no definite D call. In germline, CDR1 is SNHLY, CDR2 FYNNEI. The V end lost 1 base, the J end lost 3 bases, and 12 bases lay between the germline ends. This CDR3 spans 15 amino acids. The CDR3 spells CASSEGLREHYGYTF. The CDR3 DNA sequence: TGTGCCAGCAGTGAAGGCTTACGGGAACACTATGGCTACACCTTC. Variable domain in full (rest from reference TRBV2 and TRBJ1-2): EPEVTQTPSHQVTQMGQEVILRCVPISNHLYFYWYRQILGQKVEFLVSFYNNEISEKSEIFDDQFSVERPDGSNFTLKIRSTKLEDSAMYFCASSEGLREHYGYTFGSGTRLTVV.

The V call is TRBV10-1, the J call TRBJ2-3, with a tentative D call TRBD1 (5 bases). V was clipped by 2 bases and J by 0 bases, with 12 bases between them. The germline V gene encodes CDR1 WNHNN and CDR2 SYGVQD (reference sequence). The CDR3 loop spans 16 amino acids. As DNA, the CDR3 is TGCGCCAGCAGTGAGACGGCAGGGCCTAGCACAGATACGCAGTATTTT. Translation gives CASSETAGPSTDTQYF.

The chain combines TRBV30 with TRBJ2-1, with a tentative D call TRBD2 (6 bases). V was cut by 4 bases and J by 2 bases, with 12 bases left in between. This CDR3 region has 14 residues. Germline-derived CDR1 and CDR2 are GTSNPN and SVGIG (reference sequence). CDR3 amino acids: CAWTRPGAYNEQFF. The CDR3 DNA sequence: TGTGCCTGGACCCGACCGGGAGCCTACAATGAGCAGTTCTTC. Using reference TRBV30 and TRBJ2-1 for the parts outside the CDR3, the full variable domain is SQTIHQWPATLVQPVGSPLSLECTVEGTSNPNLYWYRQAAGRGLQLLFYSVGIGQISSEVPQNLSASRPQDRQFILSSKKLLLSDSGFYLCAWTRPGAYNEQFFGPGTRLTVL.

This clone appeared a few times. The chain joins TRBV2 to TRBJ2-7; maybe TRBD1 (5 bases). The CDR3 spans 13 residues. The V and J ends lost 1 base and 12 bases respectively, with 16 bases between them. The germline V gene encodes CDR1 SNHLY and CDR2 FYNNEI. CDR3: CASSEERTRPRYF. The CDR3 nucleotides are TGTGCCAGCAGTGAAGAAAGGACACGCCCCCGGTACTTC.

The chain combines TRBV19 with TRBJ1-4; D ambiguous. The CDR3 extends over 12 amino acids. In germline, CDR1 is LNHDA, CDR2 SQIVND (reference sequence). V was clipped by 3 bases and J by 12 bases, with 11 bases between them. CDR3 bases: TGTGCCAGTAGTATGCGGTGGCCTGAACTGTTTTTT. Its translation is CASSMRWPELFF. Full variable domain (missing parts from reference TRBV19 and TRBJ1-4): DGGITQSPKYLFRKEGQNVTLSCEQNLNHDAMYWYRQDPGQGLRLIYYSQIVNDFQKGDIAEGYSVSREKKESFPLTVTSAQKNPTAFYLCASSMRWPELFFGSGTQLSVL.

The chain combines TRBV14 with TRBJ2-1; perhaps TRBD1 as D (6 bases). With 3 bases removed from V and 8 bases from J, the gap between germline ends came to 17 bases. The CDR3 totals 15 residues. The germline gives CDR1 SGHDN, CDR2 FVKESK. CDR3 protein: CASSQGPGVFDEQFF. The DNA for the CDR3 is TGTGCCAGCAGCCAGGGGCCAGGGGTTTTCGATGAGCAGTTCTTC.

J is TRBJ1-1 and V is TRBV2; D call uncertain. The CDR3 length is 15 residues. Per the germline V gene, CDR1 is SNHLY and CDR2 is FYNNEI. Trimming removed 4 bases at V and 4 bases at J, with 16 bases between. CDR3 DNA: TGTGCCAGCAGTGGATTAAGGGAGTCTTTCACTGAAGCTTTCTTT. As protein: CASSGLRESFTEAFF. Together with reference TRBV2 and TRBJ1-1, the CDR3 gives the full variable domain: EPEVTQTPSHQVTQMGQEVILRCVPISNHLYFYWYRQILGQKVEFLVSFYNNEISEKSEIFDDQFSVERPDGSNFTLKIRSTKLEDSAMYFCASSGLRESFTEAFFGQGTRLTVV.

The chain has TRBV19 and TRBJ1-4; TRBD1 aligns across 10 bases. CDR3 length equals 16 residues. Germline CDR1 is LNHDA and CDR2 is SQIVND (reference sequence). Unmatched junction bases numbered 12, after V lost 7 bases and J lost 7 bases. The CDR3 reads CASTPGQGTRSEKLFF. The CDR3, as DNA: TGTGCCAGTACCCCGGGACAGGGGACTCGTAGTGAAAAACTGTTTTTT.

Concerning this clone itself: This sample includes further DNA sequences coding for the same CDR3. The rearrangement links TRBV27 to TRBJ2-7; no reliable D call. Trimming removed 0 bases from V and 2 bases from J, with 5 bases in between. This CDR3 is built from 13 residues. In germline, CDR1 is MNHEY, CDR2 SMNVEV (reference sequence). The CDR3 region has the DNA TGTGCCAGCAGTTTATCAAGCACCTACGAGCAGTACTTC. It encodes CASSLSSTYEQYF.

This chain uses TRBV4-1 with TRBJ1-6; TRBD1 agrees at 8 bases. Losses at the gene ends were 0 bases for V and 14 bases for J; bases not matched to a gene: 12. The CDR3 length is 16 residues. CDR1 MGHRA and CDR2 YSYEKL come from the germline V gene. CDR3 residues: CASSQERPTGGASLHF. The CDR3, as DNA: TGCGCCAGCAGCCAAGAGAGGCCAACAGGGGGAGCGTCCCTCCACTTT.

CDR3 DNA: TGTGCCAGCTCACCAGGGCAGGGGCCCTCCTACGAGCAGTACTTC. This encodes CASSPGQGPSYEQYF. The chain combines TRBV18 with TRBJ2-7, with D maybe TRBD1 (6 bases). Trimming removed 2 bases from V and 0 bases from J, with 11 bases in between. The CDR3 spans 15 residues. CDR1 KGHSH and CDR2 LQKENI come from the germline V gene.

This sequence joins TRBV7-2 and TRBJ2-5; D unclear. This CDR3 comprises 16 residues. Germline V gene data show CDR1 as SGHTA and CDR2 as FQGNSA. V was shortened by 5 bases and J by 2 bases, with 18 bases between the two germline ends. The CDR3 sequence: CASSRPLDMTQETQYF. DNA for the CDR3: TGTGCCAGCAGCCGCCCCCTCGACATGACTCAAGAGACCCAGTACTTC.

This chain connects TRBV28 to TRBJ2-7, with 9 bases fitting TRBD1. With 0 bases clipped from V and 8 bases from J, the junction kept 8 bases outside the gene matches. CDR3 length: 15 residues. Germline assignment: CDR1 MDHEN and CDR2 SYDVKM. The CDR3, as DNA: TGTGCCAGCAGTTTATGGGCCGGACAGGGGCTGCAGCAGTACTTC. It translates to CASSLWAGQGLQQYF.

Here the CDR3 reads CASSTRSDTQYF. The CDR3 DNA reads as TGTGCCAGCAGCACACGCTCAGATACGCAGTATTTT. This chain links TRBV7-9 with TRBJ2-3; D gene unclear. This CDR3 has 12 residues. The germline V gene has CDR1 SEHNR and CDR2 FQNEAQ (reference sequence). Trimming stripped 5 bases from V and 4 bases from J, with 7 bases between.

The chain uses TRBV28 and TRBJ1-1; D ambiguous. The V end was cut by 2 bases, the J end by 0 bases, with 13 bases between. CDR3 length: 16 amino acids. Germline V CDR1 and CDR2: MDHEN, SYDVKM. CDR3 DNA sequence: TGTGCCAGCAGTTTAGGTCGGGGAAATATGAACACTGAAGCTTTCTTT. This translates into CASSLGRGNMNTEAFF.